These 24 T cell receptor beta chains were sequenced from one sample in a study of Graves' ophthalmopathy and Graves' hyperthyroidism. The authors amplified TCR beta CDR3 regions from RNA transcripts. First-round RT-PCR employed HTBI primers, with a second-round multiplex PCR after it. TCRdb re-derived calls from the multiplex PCR reads in MiXCR, one entry per CDR3 protein. Of more than 300,000 distinct CDR3 sequences in the sample, 15% were seen once. The sample taken for sequencing was peripheral blood. The source of these receptors is a woman aged 18-30 years with stable Graves' hyperthyroidism.

This clonotype was found many times. V is TRBV19 and J is TRBJ2-7; 7 nucleotides line up with TRBD2. Germline V gene sequence: CDR1 LNHDA, CDR2 SQIVND (reference sequence). This CDR3 is 12 amino acids long. J gave up 9 bases and V 3 bases, and 5 bases lay outside the gene matches. The CDR3 is CASSIPRGSQYF. CDR3 sequence (DNA): TGTGCCAGTAGTATCCCGCGGGGGTCGCAGTACTTC.

This clonotype was seen ten or more times. This chain links TRBV12-3 or TRBV12-4 with TRBJ2-7; 9 bases align to TRBD2. The CDR3 totals 17 residues. Trimming cost V 5 bases and J 0 bases; bases outside gene matches: 11. The CDR3 DNA reads as TGTGCCAGCAGTCCCAAAGGTCAGCGGGGGGACTCCTACGAGCAGTACTTC. This encodes CASSPKGQRGDSYEQYF.

The rearrangement uses TRBV7-8 and TRBJ2-7, with a weak D call TRBD2 (6 bases). From germline, CDR1 is SGHVS and CDR2 FQNEAQ. Trimming removed 6 bases from V and 8 bases from J, with 20 bases in between. This CDR3 contains 14 residues. CDR3 protein: CASSIAREVNKQYF. The CDR3 DNA follows: TGTGCCAGCAGTATCGCGCGGGAAGTTAATAAGCAGTACTTC.

In its sample, this clonotype was seen many times. The chain is built from TRBV20-1 and TRBJ1-1; tentatively, D is TRBD1 (5 bases). Trimming left V 6 bases short and J 10 bases short, with 18 bases between. The germline V gene has CDR1 DFQATT and CDR2 SNEGSKA (reference sequence). The CDR3 loop spans 12 amino acids. In nucleotides, the CDR3 is TGCAGTGCCAAAGGCCAGGCCGGGGGAGCTTTCTTT. Its protein product is CSAKGQAGGAFF.

This clonotype was observed at least ten times. The chain combines TRBV6-2 or TRBV6-3 with TRBJ2-7; D is unresolved. This CDR3 has 14 amino acids. Trimming left V 0 bases short and J 2 bases short, with 8 bases between. Germline V gene data show CDR1 as MNHEY and CDR2 as SVGEGT. Here the CDR3 reads CASSYSIFTYEQYF. The CDR3 DNA follows: TGTGCCAGCAGTTACTCTATATTTACCTACGAGCAGTACTTC.

On this clonotype itself: An end of the junction differs from the germline gene, which may be a read error. The rearrangement links TRBV7-9 to TRBJ2-5; TRBD2 aligns across 14 bases. The length of the CDR3 is 16 residues. Per germline, CDR1 SEHNR and CDR2 FQNEAQ (reference sequence). CDR3: CASRPGLAGVVETQYF. CDR3 nucleotide sequence: TGTGCCAGCAGACCGGGACTAGCGGGAGTAGTGGAGACGCAGTACTTC.

This clonotype has at least ten counts. The chain employs TRBV20-1 and TRBJ2-5; the match to TRBD2 covers 15 bases. Trimming cost V 3 bases and J 5 bases; bases outside gene matches: 10. Germline CDR1 DFQATT, CDR2 SNEGSKA (reference sequence). The CDR3 is 17 residues long. The CDR3 nucleotides are TGCAGTGCTAGGCCTGGACTAGCGGGGGGGTCCTCGGAGACCCAGTACTTC. This codes for CSARPGLAGGSSETQYF.

This clonotype was detected once. The chain uses TRBV20-1 and TRBJ2-5, with a weak D call TRBD2 (6 bases). From germline, CDR1 is DFQATT and CDR2 SNEGSKA (reference sequence). The CDR3 length is 15 residues. The CDR3 bases are TGCAGGGCCAACTCAGGGCCTGGGGCGGGGGAGACCCAGTACTTC. This encodes CRANSGPGAGETQYF.

This clonotype occurred many times. The rearrangement uses TRBV12-3 or TRBV12-4 and TRBJ1-2; D is possibly TRBD1 (5 bases). V was trimmed by 2 bases and J by 14 bases, leaving 12 bases between them. The CDR3 has 11 amino acids. CDR3 DNA: TGTGCCAGCAGTTTAATAGACAGCCTGACCTTC. This translates into CASSLIDSLTF.

This clonotype came up many times. The V and J genes are TRBV20-1 and TRBJ2-7; D tentatively reads TRBD1 or TRBD2 (7 bases each). There are 13 residues in the CDR3. V dropped 1 base and J dropped 6 bases, with 13 bases sitting between them. Germline CDR1 reads DFQATT; CDR2 reads SNEGSKA (reference sequence). Here the CDR3 DNA reads TGCAGTGCTAGAGCAGGGGGAGGGGGCGAGCAGTACTTC. It codes for CSARAGGGGEQYF.

This clonotype was picked up a small number of times. The chain links TRBV7-9 to TRBJ1-1; D is perhaps TRBD1 (5 bases). CDR3 size: 15 residues. Germline assignment: CDR1 SEHNR and CDR2 FQNEAQ (reference sequence). The V end was cut by 5 bases, the J end by 0 bases, with 13 bases between. This chain's CDR3 is CASSGGGTMNTEAFF. The CDR3 DNA reads TGTGCCAGCAGCGGGGGGGGGACTATGAACACTGAAGCTTTCTTT.

In this sample, this clonotype turned up many times. J is TRBJ1-2 and V is TRBV19, with a possible D match to TRBD1 (5 bases). Germline V gene data show CDR1 as LNHDA and CDR2 as SQIVND (reference sequence). The CDR3 runs to 13 residues. V shed 6 bases and J shed 4 bases, with 12 bases lying between them. CDR3: CASRDTTSYGYTF. For the CDR3, the DNA is TGTGCCAGTAGGGACACAACGTCCTATGGCTACACCTTC.

This clonotype has ten or more counts. V is TRBV6-1 and J is TRBJ2-7; D is uncertain. V was clipped by 5 bases and J by 5 bases, with 16 bases between them. The CDR3 has 14 residues. Germline V lookup: CDR1 MNHNS, CDR2 SASEGT. CDR3 sequence: CASSPHSRVDEQYF. Here the CDR3 DNA reads TGTGCCAGCAGTCCCCACAGTAGGGTCGACGAGCAGTACTTC.

This clonotype has ten or more counts. V and J are TRBV5-1 and TRBJ1-6; a possible D gene is TRBD1 (6 bases). Looked up from germline, CDR1 is SGHRS and CDR2 is YFSETQ. Deletions cut 6 bases from V and 7 bases from J, with 20 bases between. The length of the CDR3 is 16 residues. The CDR3 here is CASNRGSGQSNSPLHF. CDR3 bases: TGCGCCAGCAACCGCGGATCCGGACAGTCCAATTCACCCCTCCACTTT.

This clonotype was recorded at least ten times. The rearrangement uses TRBV2 and TRBJ1-2, with D perhaps TRBD1 (6 bases). V lost 8 bases to trimming and J lost 5 bases, with 9 bases between them. This CDR3 is 11 amino acids long. CDR1 and CDR2 (germline): SNHLY, FYNNEI. This CDR3 is CASVGGYGYTF. The CDR3 nucleotides read TGTGCCAGCGTAGGGGGGTATGGCTACACCTTC.

The table lists this clonotype with many counts. The chain couples TRBV6-1 to TRBJ2-5; 8 bases are shared with TRBD2. Per the germline V gene, CDR1 is MNHNS and CDR2 is SASEGT. J was trimmed by 5 bases and V by 6 bases; bases with no gene match: 5. The CDR3 totals 13 residues. The CDR3 here is CASSTGTRETQYF. CDR3 sequence (DNA): TGTGCCAGCAGCACAGGGACTAGGGAGACCCAGTACTTC.

This clonotype has at least ten counts. V usage is TRBV15 and J usage is TRBJ1-2, with D possibly matching TRBD1 (5 bases). With 3 bases removed from V and 8 bases from J, the gap between germline ends came to 22 bases. The length of the CDR3 is 16 residues. Per the germline V gene, CDR1 is LNHNV and CDR2 is YYDKDF (reference sequence). CDR3 protein: CATSSHQIGREAGYTF. DNA for the CDR3: TGTGCCACCAGCAGCCACCAGATCGGCAGGGAAGCCGGCTACACCTTC.

This clonotype was recorded many times. The chain links TRBV6-2 or TRBV6-3 to TRBJ2-7; D may be TRBD2 (6 bases). Germline V gene data show CDR1 as MNHEY and CDR2 as SVGEGT. V lost 5 bases, J lost 7 bases, and 33 bases lay in between. This CDR3 contains 19 residues. CDR3 protein: CASSHTRTRGSGRFREQYF. The CDR3 DNA reads as TGTGCCAGCAGTCACACAAGAACCCGGGGTAGCGGAAGGTTCAGAGAGCAGTACTTC.

There are many counts of this clonotype. This CDR3 reads CATSRASTEAFF. DNA for the CDR3: TGTGCCACCAGCAGAGCTAGCACTGAAGCTTTCTTT. The chain combines TRBV15 with TRBJ1-1; D is undetermined. Looked up from germline, CDR1 is LNHNV and CDR2 is YYDKDF (reference sequence). The CDR3 extends over 12 amino acids. V was shortened by 1 base and J by 4 bases, with 4 bases between the two germline ends. The full variable domain, in which reference TRBV15 and TRBJ1-1 provide the parts outside the CDR3, is DAMVIQNPRYQVTQFGKPVTLSCSQTLNHNVMYWYQQKSSQAPKLLFHYYDKDFNNEADTPDNFQSRRPNTSFCFLDIRSPGLGDTAMYLCATSRASTEAFFGQGTRLTVV.

The chain combines TRBV24-1 with TRBJ2-6; 9 positions agree with TRBD1. J gave up 2 bases and V 3 bases, and 10 bases lay outside the gene matches. Germline-derived CDR1 and CDR2 are KGHDR and SFDVKD. The CDR3 totals 19 residues. The CDR3 sequence: CATSDLPGQGVPGANVLTF. CDR3 coding DNA: TGTGCCACCAGTGATCTACCGGGACAGGGCGTCCCTGGGGCCAACGTCCTGACTTTC.

The V and J genes are TRBV10-3 and TRBJ1-5; no definite D call. The CDR3 consists of 12 residues. Germline V CDR1 and CDR2: ENHRY, SYGVKD. V lost 0 bases and J lost 6, with 3 bases in between. The DNA of the CDR3 is TGTGCCATCAGTGAGTCGCGTCAGCCCCAGCATTTT. Its protein is CAISESRQPQHF.

This clonotype has ten or more counts. The CDR3 nucleotides are TGTGCCAGCAGTTACCGGGGTCGACGGACTGAAGCTTTCTTT. This encodes CASSYRGRRTEAFF. V gene TRBV6-2 or TRBV6-3 combines with J gene TRBJ1-1; D not certain. The CDR3 spans 14 residues. CDR1 is MNHEY, CDR2 SVGEGT, per germline. Trimming removed 2 bases at V and 5 bases at J, with 12 bases between.

This clonotype was detected many times. Here the CDR3 DNA reads TGTGCCAGCAGTTCCGGGGGCTGGAGGGAGGCTTTCTTT. This sequence encodes CASSSGGWREAFF. The rearrangement uses TRBV6-5 and TRBJ1-1; D possibly corresponds to TRBD1 (6 bases). The CDR3 loop spans 13 amino acids. Trimming took off 4 bases at V and 11 bases at J, with 17 bases between the two ends. In germline, CDR1 is MNHEY, CDR2 SVGAGI.

This clonotype came up many times. This chain connects TRBV6-5 to TRBJ1-1; no clear D. V dropped 4 bases and J dropped 0 bases, with 6 bases sitting between them. This CDR3 is 13 amino acids long. The germline V gene has CDR1 MNHEY and CDR2 SVGAGI. The CDR3 DNA reads TGTGCCAGCAGTTTCAGGTTGAACACTGAAGCTTTCTTT. The encoded protein is CASSFRLNTEAFF.